The T cell receptor beta chain described here comes from a study of cytomegalovirus exposure and HLA in healthy donors (TCRdb year 2017). In the study overall: The 550 to 750 repertoires of the first cohort and the 95 to 150 validation repertoires were produced on the same platform, according to a later analysis. The study was designed to test whether signatures of past pathogen exposure could be identified by cataloging public T cell receptors. In addition to the first cohort of approximately 650 subjects, a separate validation cohort of approximately 120 different subjects was used. To predict cytomegalovirus infection status, the study combined high-throughput TCR immunosequencing, statistical association of individual TCRs with disease status, and machine learning.

As regards this clone: Its antigen target is currently unknown. The input lacks base qualities; no much larger clone sits a single base away.

V gives up 1 base and J gives up 5 bases, and the segment between their germline ends measures 11 bases. Based on the germline V gene (reference sequence), the CDR1 and CDR2 sequences are SEHNR and FQNEAQ. The CDR3 goes from the cysteine to the phenylalanine over 15 residues. Left in the record is the CDR3 DNA by itself, 45 bases read in frame from the first base. The donors belonged to the validation cohort of over a hundred subjects, which was separate from the approximately 610-subject first cohort. Preparation of the library involved the immunoSEQ multiplex PCR assay. Concerning the study's data processing: A statistical classification framework was built for diagnosing cytomegalovirus status from the catalog of TCR beta chain sequences. Held by TCRdb, this immuneACCESS table contains in-frame sequences only and omits some clones. Under half of the omission traces to an unresolved V gene where checked; the cause of the rest is unknown. V, J and clone size were drawn from that table, and D and trimming were deduced from the DNA. The sample contains about 170,000 clones, about 90% of them found a single time. The leading ten clones occupy 10% of the sample.

Points the paper makes about the study in general: According to the authors, the approach could potentially be generalized to other disease states and immunological phenotypes. While some public TCRs were present in many individuals, most TCR sequences turned up only very rarely across donors. Cytomegalovirus status was reported to be diagnosed by the classifier with high specificity and sensitivity in both the original and validation cohorts. Of the cluster scores, 90% to 95% were above 0 in a later analysis, which found that TCRs clustered in the first cohort also tended to co-occur in the 120 or so validation repertoires. The study gave a list of about 170 TCR beta chains associated with cytomegalovirus. A few of the identified cytomegalovirus-associated TCR beta chains were confirmed in vitro to be specific for cytomegalovirus antigens. A later analysis had no HLA typing for the validation cohort, so co-occurrence there was scored across all 130 or so repertoires.

The sequence links TRBV7-9 to TRBJ1-4; the D gene is possibly TRBD1, with 5 bases matching. The receptor was derived from a woman in her late teens or twenties in good health and CMV-seropositive. The sequenced material came from PBMCs. The DNA sequence reads TGTGCCAGCAGCTTAGTTTCCAGGGTGAATGAAAAACTGTTTTTT. It translates to CASSLVSRVNEKLFF.